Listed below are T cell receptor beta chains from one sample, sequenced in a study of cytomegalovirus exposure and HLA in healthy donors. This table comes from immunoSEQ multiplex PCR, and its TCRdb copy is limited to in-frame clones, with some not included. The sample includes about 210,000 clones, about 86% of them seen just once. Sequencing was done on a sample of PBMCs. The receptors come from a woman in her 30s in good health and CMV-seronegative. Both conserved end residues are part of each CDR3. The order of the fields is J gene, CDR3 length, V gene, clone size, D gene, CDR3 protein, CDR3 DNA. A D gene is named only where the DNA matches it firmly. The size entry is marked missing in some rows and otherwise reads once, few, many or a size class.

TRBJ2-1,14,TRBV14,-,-,CASSQDGLRNEQFF,TGTGCCAGCAGCCAAGACGGCCTGAGGAATGAGCAGTTCTTC
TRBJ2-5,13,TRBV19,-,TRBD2,CASSRLAEETQYF,TGTGCCAGTAGTCGACTAGCGGAAGAGACCCAGTACTTC
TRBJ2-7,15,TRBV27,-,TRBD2,CASTPLAGAPTEQYF,TGTGCCAGCACCCCCCTAGCGGGGGCCCCAACCGAGCAGTACTTC
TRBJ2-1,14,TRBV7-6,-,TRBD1,CASSLGTAYNEQFF,TGTGCCAGCAGCCTCGGGACAGCCTACAATGAGCAGTTCTTC
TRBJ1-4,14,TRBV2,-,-,CASSEVHVGEKLFF,TGTGCCAGCAGTGAAGTTCACGTCGGGGAAAAACTGTTTTTT
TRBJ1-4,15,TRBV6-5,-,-,CASTTPKGANEKLFF,TGTGCCAGCACAACCCCAAAGGGGGCTAATGAAAAACTGTTTTTT
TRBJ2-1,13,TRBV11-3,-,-,CASSLDGAGRQFF,TGTGCCAGCAGCTTAGACGGAGCCGGTCGGCAGTTCTTC
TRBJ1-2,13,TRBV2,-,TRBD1,CASSETGIFGYTF,TGTGCCAGCAGTGAGACAGGGATTTTTGGCTACACCTTC
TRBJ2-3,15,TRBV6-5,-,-,CASSYSPGATDTQYF,TGTGCCAGCAGTTACTCACCTGGGGCCACAGATACGCAGTATTTT
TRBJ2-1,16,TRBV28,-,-,CASSPPGHSSYNEQFF,TGTGCCAGCAGTCCGCCGGGACATAGCTCCTACAATGAGCAGTTCTTC
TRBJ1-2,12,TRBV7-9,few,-,CASSSRAYGYTF,TGTGCCAGCAGTTCCCGAGCCTATGGCTACACCTTC
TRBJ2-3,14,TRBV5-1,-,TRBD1,CASSPGQAPDTQYF,TGCGCCAGCAGCCCGGGACAGGCACCAGATACGCAGTATTTT
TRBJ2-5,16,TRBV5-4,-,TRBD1,CASTTYRTGGKETQYF,TGTGCCAGCACCACCTACCGGACAGGGGGCAAAGAGACCCAGTACTTC
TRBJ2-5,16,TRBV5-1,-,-,CASSLGPGVYQETQYF,TGCGCCAGCAGCTTGGGTCCGGGTGTGTACCAAGAGACCCAGTACTTC
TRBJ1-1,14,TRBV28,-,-,CASSLEWGNTEAFF,TGTGCCAGCAGTCTCGAATGGGGCAACACTGAAGCCTTCTTT
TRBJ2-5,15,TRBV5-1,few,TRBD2,CASSTGVAGGETQYF,TGCGCCAGCAGCACTGGGGTAGCGGGAGGAGAGACCCAGTACTTC
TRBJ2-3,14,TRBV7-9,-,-,CASSFGSGTDTQYF,TGTGCCAGCAGCTTTGGGAGTGGCACAGATACGCAGTATTTT
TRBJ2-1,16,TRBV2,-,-,CASSGPDRSSYNEQFF,TGTGCCAGCAGTGGACCCGATCGGAGCTCCTACAATGAGCAGTTCTTC
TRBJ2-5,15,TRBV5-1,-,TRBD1,CASSLEIGGPETQYF,TGCGCCAGCAGCTTGGAGATAGGGGGCCCCGAGACCCAGTACTTC
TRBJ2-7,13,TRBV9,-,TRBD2,CASSRGVPYEQYF,TGTGCCAGCAGCCGGGGGGTCCCATACGAGCAGTACTTC
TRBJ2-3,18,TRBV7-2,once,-,CASSLVIPRGGLRDTQYF,TGTGCCAGCAGCTTAGTTATCCCCCGGGGTGGATTAAGAGATACGCAGTATTTT
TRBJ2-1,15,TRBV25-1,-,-,CASSKVRGPNNEQFF,TGTGCCAGCAGTAAAGTGCGGGGGCCGAACAATGAGCAGTTCTTC